This T cell receptor (beta chain) was obtained from a study of T cells in Graves' hyperthyroidism and ophthalmopathy. Study-wide results and limits: Among clonotypes expanded in thyroid above 0.001, most were also found in blood.

This clonotype was counted between two and nine times. Its target is not known. RNA transcripts gave rise to amplified TCR beta CDR3 regions. First-round RT-PCR with HTBI primers amplified the TCR CDR3 region. TCRdb re-called the multiplex PCR reads through MiXCR, storing one row per CDR3 protein. The sample has around 500,000 distinct CDR3 sequences; 15% to 20% are singletons. Each diagnosis drew on symptoms, thyroxine, TRAb, thyroid ultrasound and orbital computed tomography findings. Germline CDR1 LNHDA, CDR2 SQIVND (reference sequence). The CDR3 consists of 15 residues. The ends lost 7 bases at V and 3 bases at J; junction bases unmatched: 6.

The sequence was collected from a woman aged 25-40 years with Graves' ophthalmopathy. Sequenced input: blood. V usage is TRBV19 and J usage is TRBJ2-1, with 10 bases lining up with TRBD2. The CDR3 sequence: CASNPSGRSYNEQFF. CDR3 DNA sequence: TGTGCCAGTAATCCTAGCGGGAGAAGCTACAATGAGCAGTTCTTC.